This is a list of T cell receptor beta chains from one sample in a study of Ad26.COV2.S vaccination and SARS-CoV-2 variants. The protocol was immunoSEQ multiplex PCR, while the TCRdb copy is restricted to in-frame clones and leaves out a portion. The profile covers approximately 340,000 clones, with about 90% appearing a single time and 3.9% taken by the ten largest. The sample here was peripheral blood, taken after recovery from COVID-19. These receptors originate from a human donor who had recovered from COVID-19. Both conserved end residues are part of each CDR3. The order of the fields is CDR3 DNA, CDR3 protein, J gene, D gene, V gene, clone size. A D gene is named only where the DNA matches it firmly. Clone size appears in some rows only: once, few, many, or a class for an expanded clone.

TGTGCCAGCAGCCGAGACAGTTACCCCTACGAGCAGTACTTC,CASSRDSYPYEQYF,TRBJ2-7,NA,TRBV7-8,NA
TGTGCCAGCAGCCACGGACTAGCGGGGGTCAATGAGCAGTTCTTC,CASSHGLAGVNEQFF,TRBJ2-1,TRBD2,TRBV7-7,once
TGTGCCATCAGTGACCCCAGGGGACAGGGAGGTGCTGGAAACACCATATATTTT,CAISDPRGQGGAGNTIYF,TRBJ1-3,TRBD1,TRBV10-3,NA
TGTGCCAGCAGACACCCCGCAGGGGAGGATGAGCAGTTCTTC,CASRHPAGEDEQFF,TRBJ2-1,NA,TRBV2,NA
TGTGCCACCAGTGATTTGGCAAAGGGGGCTCAGCCCCAGCATTTT,CATSDLAKGAQPQHF,TRBJ1-5,TRBD1,TRBV24-1,NA
TGTGCCAGCTCACCCTCCAGGGTAAGTCAGCCCCAGCATTTT,CASSPSRVSQPQHF,TRBJ1-5,NA,TRBV18,NA
TGTGCCAGCAGCCCAGCCTCTGGGGGCTACGAGCAGTACTTC,CASSPASGGYEQYF,TRBJ2-7,NA,TRBV5-8,NA
TGTGCCAGCAGTTTTGGGAACACTGAAGCTTTCTTT,CASSFGNTEAFF,TRBJ1-1,NA,TRBV5-4,NA
TGTGCCACCAGCAGGGGGGGGGCAGGGGGCACAGATACGCAGTATTTT,CATSRGGAGGTDTQYF,TRBJ2-3,NA,TRBV15,NA
TGTGCCAGCAGCTTTCTAGGGGGGTTAAGTTTTCTGGGTTCACCCCTCCACTTT,CASSFLGGLSFLGSPLHF,TRBJ1-6,NA,TRBV7-8,NA
TGTGCCAGCAGCGCCGGGACAGGGACCACAGATACGCAGTATTTT,CASSAGTGTTDTQYF,TRBJ2-3,TRBD1,TRBV5-4,NA
TGTGCCAGCAGTTTATCTAGCGGGGGGGCAATCAATGAGCAGTTCTTC,CASSLSSGGAINEQFF,TRBJ2-1,TRBD2,TRBV27,NA
TGTGCCAGCAGCCAAGATGGGGACAGGGTGAGGAGGACTGAAGCTTTCTTT,CASSQDGDRVRRTEAFF,TRBJ1-1,TRBD1,TRBV14,NA
TGTGCCAGCAGTGAAGGTCCAGTTGTCCCGCCCCAGCATTTT,CASSEGPVVPPQHF,TRBJ1-5,NA,TRBV6-1,NA
TGTGCCAGCAGTTACCGACGGATTGATAGCAATCAGCCCCAGCATTTT,CASSYRRIDSNQPQHF,TRBJ1-5,NA,TRBV6-5,few
TGTGCCAGCAGTTCCCTCTTAGCCGGGGAGCTGTTTTTT,CASSSLLAGELFF,TRBJ2-2,NA,TRBV6-2/TRBV6-3,NA
TGTGCCAGCAGCCCGCCATCCGATGAGCAGTTCTTC,CASSPPSDEQFF,TRBJ2-1,NA,TRBV13,NA
TGCGCCAGCAGCCAAGATATTAGCGGGGGAGTTTGGGAGACCCAGTACTTC,CASSQDISGGVWETQYF,TRBJ2-5,TRBD2,TRBV4-1,NA
TGTGCCAGCAGTGGTGGGGCGTTGACGGACGGGGAGCTGTTTTTT,CASSGGALTDGELFF,TRBJ2-2,NA,TRBV25-1,NA
TGTGCCAGCAGCTTATCAGGCACTGAAGCTTTCTTT,CASSLSGTEAFF,TRBJ1-1,NA,TRBV11-2,few
TGCGCCAGCAGCGCCGACAGAGAAGCTTTCTTT,CASSADREAFF,TRBJ1-1,NA,TRBV5-1,NA
TGTGCCAGCAGTTTAGAGGGTTGGGGGATGAACACTGAAGCTTTCTTT,CASSLEGWGMNTEAFF,TRBJ1-1,NA,TRBV28,NA